One sample yielded the 13 T cell receptor beta chains listed below, sequenced in a study of blood T cell repertoires in COVID-19. Profiling relied on immunoSEQ multiplex PCR, and the TCRdb table lists in-frame clones only, not all of them. The profile shows around 29,000 clones, approximately 67% of them singletons. Source material: peripheral blood. The source is a human donor in a cohort sampled during active COVID-19.

The genes are TRBV4-1 and TRBJ2-5; 8 positions agree with TRBD1. V lost 0 bases, J lost 4 bases, and 10 bases stayed unmatched. The CDR3 contains 17 residues. The germline V gene encodes CDR1 MGHRA and CDR2 YSYEKL. The CDR3 protein is CASSQDITGGGRETQYF. CDR3 nucleotide sequence: TGCGCCAGCAGCCAAGATATCACAGGGGGTGGTCGAGAGACCCAGTACTTC.

This chain uses TRBV9 with TRBJ2-2, with D uncertain. V shed 2 bases and J shed 8 bases, with 7 bases lying between them. Per the germline V gene, CDR1 is SGDLS and CDR2 is YYNGEE. This CDR3 contains 12 residues. Here the CDR3 reads CASSVSLGELFF. DNA of the CDR3: TGTGCCAGCAGCGTCTCACTTGGGGAGCTGTTTTTT.

The chain links TRBV24-1 to TRBJ2-5, with D possibly matching TRBD1 (5 bases). With 5 bases removed from V and 0 bases from J, the gap between germline ends came to 12 bases. CDR3 length: 15 residues. Germline V gene lookup returns CDR1 KGHDR and CDR2 SFDVKD. CDR3 DNA sequence: TGTGCCACCAGTGCCCCCCCAGGGTACCAAGAGACCCAGTACTTC. Its protein product is CATSAPPGYQETQYF.

The chain uses TRBV11-3 and TRBJ2-4, with D possibly matching TRBD1 (5 bases). Germline V gene sequence: CDR1 SGHNT, CDR2 YENEEA. V shed 4 bases and J shed 0 bases, with 13 bases lying between them. The CDR3 length is 16 residues. The chain's CDR3 is CASSSPLGVAKNIQYF. In nucleotides, the CDR3 is TGTGCCAGCAGCTCCCCCTTAGGGGTAGCCAAAAACATTCAGTACTTC. Drawing the rest from reference TRBV11-3 and TRBJ2-4, the complete variable domain is EAGVVQSPRYKIIEKKQPVAFWCNPISGHNTLYWYLQNLGQGPELLIRYENEEAVDDSQLPKDRFSAERLKGVDSTLKIQPAELGDSAVYLCASSSPLGVAKNIQYFGAGTRLSVL.

The rearrangement joins TRBV29-1 to TRBJ1-5; 10 bases match TRBD1. V shed 6 bases, J shed 3 bases, and the junction held 5 bases outside the gene matches. The CDR3 spans 14 residues. Germline CDR1 is SQVTM and CDR2 is ANQGSEA. The CDR3 here is CSVGQGTNNQPQHF. DNA of the CDR3: TGCAGCGTGGGACAGGGGACGAACAATCAGCCCCAGCATTTT.

The chain recombines TRBV7-9 with TRBJ1-2, with D hard to call. Germline CDR1 SEHNR, CDR2 FQNEAQ (reference sequence). The CDR3 totals 15 residues. Trimming removed 7 bases from V and 2 bases from J, with 17 bases in between. The CDR3 nucleotides are TGTGCCAGCACCTCTGCGGCAACCTTAAACTATGGCTACACCTTC. Protein product: CASTSAATLNYGYTF.

This chain uses TRBV3-1 (or the pseudogene TRBV3-2) with TRBJ1-6; a possible D gene is TRBD1 (5 bases). Deletions cut 5 bases from V and 2 bases from J, with 7 bases between. Looked up from germline, CDR1 is LGHDT and CDR2 is YNNKEL (reference sequence). This CDR3 comprises 14 residues. In DNA form, the CDR3 reads TGTGCCAGCAGCTCACAGGCCTATAATTCACCCCTCCACTTT. This sequence encodes CASSSQAYNSPLHF.

The CDR3 protein is CASSLGAEGYNEQFF. The CDR3 DNA reads as TGTGCCAGCAGCTTGGGGGCTGAGGGATACAATGAGCAGTTCTTC. The chain is built from TRBV13 and TRBJ2-1, with D perhaps TRBD1 (6 bases). Germline V lookup: CDR1 PRHDT, CDR2 FYEKMQ (reference sequence). V was pared by 3 bases and J by 4 bases, with 13 bases between. This CDR3 has 15 amino acids.

This sequence joins TRBV5-4 and TRBJ2-1, with 12 bases aligning to TRBD2. The CDR3 sequence is 14 residues long. CDR1 is SGHNT and CDR2 is YYREEE in the germline V gene (reference sequence). With 6 bases clipped from V and 7 bases from J, the junction kept 5 bases outside the gene matches. Here the CDR3 reads CASMTSGRSNEQFF. The CDR3 DNA sequence: TGTGCCAGCATGACTAGCGGGAGAAGTAATGAGCAGTTCTTC. Supplemented by reference TRBV5-4 and TRBJ2-1, the full variable domain reads ETGVTQSPTHLIKTRGQQVTLRCSSQSGHNTVSWYQQALGQGPQFIFQYYREEENGRGNFPPRFSGLQFPNYSSELNVNALELDDSALYLCASMTSGRSNEQFFGPGTRLTVL.

The chain combines TRBV14 with TRBJ2-7; no reliable D call. V lost 0 bases and J 3 bases, leaving 15 bases between the germline ends. The CDR3 contains 16 residues. Germline CDR1 reads SGHDN; CDR2 reads FVKESK. In DNA, the CDR3 is TGTGCCAGCAGCCAAGAAAAGAACGGTATTTACTACGAGCAGTACTTC. The encoded protein is CASSQEKNGIYYEQYF.

The gene calls are TRBV5-4 and TRBJ2-5, with D perhaps matching TRBD2 (5 bases). The CDR3 runs 17 residues. Germline assignment: CDR1 SGHNT and CDR2 YYREEE (reference sequence). The V gene lost 3 bases and the J gene lost 2 bases, with 20 bases spanning the gap. The CDR3 region is CASSSEGLLLEQETQYF. The CDR3 nucleotides are TGTGCCAGCAGCTCCGAAGGACTCCTCCTTGAGCAAGAGACCCAGTACTTC.

This clone turned up a few times. The rearrangement joins TRBV4-3 to TRBJ1-4; the D gene is possibly TRBD1 (5 bases). From germline, CDR1 is LGHNA and CDR2 YSLEER. V lost 0 bases and J lost 3, with 17 bases in between. CDR3 length: 18 amino acids. For the CDR3, the DNA is TGCGCCAGCAGCCAAGACAGCTCTTCTCTGGGGCCTAATGAAAAACTGTTTTTT. Amino acids: CASSQDSSSLGPNEKLFF.

The V call is TRBV2, the J call TRBJ1-2; D is uncertain. The CDR3 totals 13 residues. The ends were cut back, 10 bases at V and 2 bases at J, with 14 bases in the middle. CDR1 SNHLY and CDR2 FYNNEI come from the germline V gene. This chain's CDR3 is CATTTAPNYGYTF. The DNA for the CDR3 is TGTGCCACTACGACTGCCCCGAACTATGGCTACACCTTC.